This T cell receptor (beta chain) was recovered during a study of blood T cell repertoires in COVID-19. Overall study: Samples of COVID-19 (acute and convalescent) were obtained from the United States, Italy and Spain. PBMCs, B-cell-depleted T cells, or T cells provided the cDNA or gDNA that made up the material.

CDR3 length equals 16 residues. The germline V and J ends were trimmed by 8 bases and 0 bases, with 17 bases remaining between them. Germline lookup yields CDR1 MNHEY and CDR2 SMNVEV (reference sequence). Authors' data handling: Cell counts per sample came from amplifying reference gene primers. Profiling relied on immunoSEQ multiplex PCR, and the TCRdb table lists in-frame clones only, not all of them. D and trimming come from the DNA, and the V and J calls and clone size come from that table. The sample yields roughly 42,000 clones, 70% to 90% seen once. The rearrangement uses TRBV27 and TRBJ2-1; TRBD2 might be the D (5 bases). Material for sequencing was peripheral blood. The TCR was taken from a human donor in a cohort sampled during active COVID-19. In nucleotides, the CDR3 is TGTGCCAGCCTATCCACCGGGGTAAGCTCCTACAATGAGCAGTTCTTC. Protein: CASLSTGVSSYNEQFF.